The clone carrying this TCR beta chain occurred once. The data derive from a study of cytomegalovirus exposure and HLA in healthy donors. 60 Vbeta and 13 Jbeta primers were used in PCR. Assay: immunoSEQ multiplex PCR; the TCRdb copy retains only in-frame clones and omits some. The sample shows more than 100,000 clones, approximately 78% of them seen only once. Sequenced: PBMCs. The sequence was obtained from a woman aged 25 to 39 in good health and CMV-seropositive.

CDR3 sequence reads: CASSSPFQGGANVLTF. The DNA for the CDR3 is TGTGCCAGCAGCTCCCCGTTTCAGGGTGGGGCCAACGTCCTGACTTTC. J is TRBJ2-6 and V is TRBV5-8; possible D gene TRBD1, 5 bases. Germline assignment: CDR1 SGHTS and CDR2 YDEGEE. The V gene lost 3 bases and the J gene lost 3 bases, with 13 bases spanning the gap. This CDR3 contains 16 residues.